The 6 T cell receptor beta chains below all came from one sample that was sequenced in a study of T cells in Graves' hyperthyroidism and ophthalmopathy. RNA transcripts yielded amplified TCR beta CDR3 regions. Carried out on the TCR CDR3, a first-round RT-PCR used the HTBI primer set. One entry per CDR3 protein, called by TCRdb with MiXCR from the multiplex PCR reads. The sample lists roughly 740,000 distinct CDR3 sequences, roughly 15% occurring once. The specimen sequenced was blood. These receptors were obtained from a young man with Graves' hyperthyroidism.

There are a few counts of this clonotype. The chain employs TRBV27 and TRBJ2-7, with 9 bases fitting TRBD1. The CDR3 runs to 15 residues. The V and J ends lost 6 bases and 0 bases, in that order; junction bases with no gene match: 6. Germline loops: CDR1 MNHEY, CDR2 SMNVEV (reference sequence). This CDR3 is CASRLKTGGSYEQYF. CDR3 coding DNA: TGTGCCAGCAGATTAAAGACAGGGGGCTCCTACGAGCAGTACTTC.

This clonotype has ten or more counts. CDR3 amino acids: CAWSVRGPYEQYF. CDR3 in DNA: TGTGCCTGGAGTGTAAGGGGACCCTACGAGCAGTACTTC. V gene TRBV30 combines with J gene TRBJ2-7; tentatively, D is TRBD1 or TRBD2 (5 bases each). CDR1 is GTSNPN and CDR2 is SVGIG in the germline V gene (reference sequence). The CDR3 runs to 13 residues. V was trimmed by 0 bases and J by 2 bases, leaving 8 bases between them.

This clonotype was counted many times. The chain recombines TRBV28 with TRBJ1-5, with D possibly being TRBD1 (6 bases). Trimming cost V 6 bases and J 0 bases, with 15 bases left between them. From germline, CDR1 is MDHEN and CDR2 SYDVKM. The CDR3 runs to 16 residues. Here the CDR3 reads CASRRGGGYSNQPQHF. The DNA for the CDR3 is TGTGCCAGCAGACGGGGAGGGGGTTATAGCAATCAGCCCCAGCATTTT.

The V gene is TRBV20-1, the J gene TRBJ2-7, with 9 bases aligning to TRBD2. Germline trimming cut 5 bases from V and 2 bases from J; bases unmatched to any gene: 13. Germline lookup yields CDR1 DFQATT and CDR2 SNEGSKA (reference sequence). The CDR3 length is 16 residues. The CDR3 sequence: CSARRLADPSTYEQYF. CDR3 coding DNA: TGCAGTGCTCGAAGACTAGCGGACCCCTCTACCTACGAGCAGTACTTC.

The chain carries TRBV6-1 and TRBJ2-5; D is possibly TRBD1 or TRBD2 (5 bases each). The germline V gene encodes CDR1 MNHNS and CDR2 SASEGT. Trimming left V 5 bases short and J 4 bases short, with 11 bases between. CDR3 length: 13 residues. This chain's CDR3 is CASSRGWGETQYF. CDR3 sequence (DNA): TGTGCCAGCAGTCGGGGCTGGGGAGAGACCCAGTACTTC.

Only one count was recorded for this clonotype. The genes are TRBV4-1 and TRBJ1-2; D remains unclear. The germline V gene has CDR1 MGHRA and CDR2 YSYEKL. Trimming pared 0 bases from V and 4 bases from J, leaving 12 bases between. The CDR3 extends over 15 amino acids. The CDR3 here is CASSQERMGSYGYTF. The CDR3 coding sequence is TGCGCCAGCAGCCAAGAACGGATGGGAAGCTATGGCTACACCTTC.